Below, 9 T cell receptor beta chains from the same sample are listed, as sequenced in a study of blood T cell repertoires in COVID-19. TCRdb keeps only in-frame clones here, not all; method: immunoSEQ multiplex PCR. The sample lists about 220,000 clones; approximately 80% were seen once. Sequenced: PBMCs or T cells enriched from blood (not recorded which). The receptors stem from a woman aged 40 to 50 with acute COVID-19.

This chain links TRBV10-3 with TRBJ1-5; D uncertain. Germline CDR1 is ENHRY and CDR2 is SYGVKD. V lost 6 bases, J lost 2 bases, and 20 bases lay in between. The CDR3 extends over 17 amino acids. The CDR3, as DNA: TGTGCCATCAGACCTAACCCAGAGAGGTTAGGCAATCAGCCCCAGCATTTT. It specifies CAIRPNPERLGNQPQHF.

J is TRBJ2-2 and V is TRBV19; D might be TRBD1 (5 bases). Between the trimmed V and J ends, which lost 5 bases and 1 base, there was a span of 8 bases. From germline, CDR1 is LNHDA and CDR2 SQIVND (reference sequence). The CDR3 is 14 residues long. The CDR3 DNA follows: TGTGCCAGTAGTGCTACAGGGAACACCGGGGAGCTGTTTTTT. Protein product: CASSATGNTGELFF.

The V gene is TRBV29-1, the J gene TRBJ2-7, with 7 positions matching TRBD1. This CDR3 has 13 amino acids. The germline V gene encodes CDR1 SQVTM and CDR2 ANQGSEA. The J segment lost 2 bases and the V segment lost 7 bases, leaving 8 bases of the junction unmatched. CDR3 protein: CSAQGQGAYEQYF. The CDR3 bases are TGCAGCGCCCAGGGTCAGGGGGCCTACGAGCAGTACTTC.

V is TRBV5-1 and J is TRBJ2-5, with 9 bases that match TRBD2. Looked up from germline, CDR1 is SGHRS and CDR2 is YFSETQ. The CDR3 sequence is 14 residues long. Trimming took 6 bases from V and 1 from J; bases not matched to a gene: 4. DNA of the CDR3: TGCGCCAGCAATTCGCGGGAGGGCCAAGAGACCCAGTACTTC. The encoded protein is CASNSREGQETQYF.

This rearrangement joins TRBV9 to TRBJ1-3; unclear D gene. V gave up 3 bases and J gave up 0 bases, with 10 bases separating them. CDR3 length equals 15 residues. Germline lookup yields CDR1 SGDLS and CDR2 YYNGEE. This CDR3 reads CASSASQASGNTIYF. In nucleotides, the CDR3 is TGTGCCAGCAGCGCCTCTCAAGCCTCTGGAAACACCATATATTTT.

This chain joins TRBV28 and TRBJ2-2; tentatively, D is TRBD1 (6 bases). Germline V lookup: CDR1 MDHEN, CDR2 SYDVKM. V gave up 6 bases and J gave up 7 bases, with 9 bases separating them. The CDR3 spans 12 residues. The CDR3 loop is CASSRGGGELFF. The CDR3 DNA is TGTGCCAGCAGCCGAGGGGGCGGGGAGCTGTTTTTT.

A word on this clone: Different DNA sequences within this sample yield the same CDR3. The rearrangement joins TRBV5-4 to TRBJ2-5; 13 bases are shared with TRBD2. The CDR3 totals 15 residues. Trimming removed 0 bases from V and 4 bases from J; junction bases left unmatched: 0. CDR1 is SGHNT and CDR2 is YYREEE in the germline V gene (reference sequence). Written as DNA, the CDR3 is TGTGCCAGCAGCTTGGGACTAGCGGGGGGAGAGACCCAGTACTTC. Amino acids: CASSLGLAGGETQYF.

The rearrangement uses TRBV27 and TRBJ2-7, with D possibly being TRBD1 (5 bases). V shed 4 bases and J shed 2 bases, with 12 bases lying between them. The CDR3 spans 14 residues. Looked up from germline, CDR1 is MNHEY and CDR2 is SMNVEV (reference sequence). This CDR3 is CASSWRTPAYEQYF. CDR3 bases: TGTGCCAGCAGTTGGCGGACACCCGCCTACGAGCAGTACTTC.

V usage is TRBV5-1 and J usage is TRBJ1-1; TRBD1 might be the D (5 bases). Trimming shortened V by 0 bases and J by 1 base, and 10 bases separated the two germline ends. The CDR3 sequence is 15 residues long. CDR1 is SGHRS and CDR2 is YFSETQ in the germline V gene. DNA of the CDR3: TGCGCCAGCAGCTTGGAGCTGGGGGGGAACACTGAAGCTTTCTTT. This translates into CASSLELGGNTEAFF.